These 4 T cell receptor beta chains were all obtained from the same sample, sequenced in a study of response to subunit inactivated influenza vaccine. In TCRdb, the RT-PCR reads were re-called with MiXCR into one record per CDR3 protein. The sample carries about 800,000 distinct CDR3 sequences, 21% recorded once. The sequencing here drew on PBMCs from blood, taken approximately 5 days after vaccination. The receptor set was obtained from a man aged 50 to 59 who received an inactivated influenza vaccine.

V gene TRBV6-2 or TRBV6-3 combines with J gene TRBJ2-1, with 8 bases identical to TRBD2. Germline trimming cut 5 bases from V and 5 bases from J; bases unmatched to any gene: 23. The CDR3 has 20 residues. Germline V lookup: CDR1 MNHEY, CDR2 SVGEGT. CDR3 DNA: TGTGCCAGCAGTCGCGAGGGAGCGGGAGCGCACTTCTTAGGGAACAATGAGCAGTTCTTC. This encodes CASSREGAGAHFLGNNEQFF.

The count of this clonotype is one. The chain is built from TRBV30 and TRBJ2-7; 10 bases align to TRBD1. From germline, CDR1 is GTSNPN and CDR2 SVGIG (reference sequence). The CDR3 totals 14 residues. V lost 4 bases, J lost 4 bases, and 7 bases stayed unmatched. The CDR3 here is CAWKKGQGTYEQYF. DNA for the CDR3: TGTGCCTGGAAAAAGGGACAGGGGACGTACGAGCAGTACTTC. Looking up the rest from reference TRBV30 and TRBJ2-7 gives the full variable domain: SQTIHQWPATLVQPVGSPLSLECTVEGTSNPNLYWYRQAAGRGLQLLFYSVGIGQISSEVPQNLSASRPQDRQFILSSKKLLLSDSGFYLCAWKKGQGTYEQYFGPGTRLTVT.

On this clonotype: Compared with germline, one end of the junction differs, possibly owing to a read error. The V gene is TRBV29-1, the J gene TRBJ2-2; 8 bases align to TRBD1. This CDR3 region has 13 residues. Per germline, CDR1 SQVTM and CDR2 ANQGSEA. CDR3: CGVPGQGPGELFF. The CDR3 DNA follows: TGCGGCGTTCCTGGACAGGGACCCGGGGAGCTGTTTTTT.

V is TRBV12-3 or TRBV12-4 and J is TRBJ2-5; 8 nucleotides match TRBD1. Losses at the gene ends were 6 bases for V and 1 base for J; bases not matched to a gene: 4. This CDR3 region has 14 residues. This CDR3 reads CASRLGQVQETQYF. The DNA of the CDR3 is TGTGCCAGCAGACTGGGACAGGTCCAAGAGACCCAGTACTTC.